This entry concerns a single T cell receptor beta chain. This specimen belongs to a study of control samples from healthy donors and cancer patients. Libraries were prepared by immunoSEQ multiplex PCR; TCRdb keeps only in-frame clonotypes and omits some of them. The repertoire holds about 160,000 clones, with 85% to 90% as singletons. This clonotype was obtained from a man aged 30 to 39 in good health. Input material: blood.

The CDR3 DNA reads as TGTGCCAGTAGTATAGTGGGCACAGAGGGGAATGAAAAACTGTTTTTT. This gives the protein CASSIVGTEGNEKLFF. The chain has TRBV19 and TRBJ1-4, with TRBD1 as a possible D gene (5 bases). This CDR3 has 16 amino acids. Germline CDR1 LNHDA, CDR2 SQIVND (reference sequence). Trimming removed 1 base at V and 5 bases at J, with 14 bases between.